The T cell receptor (beta chain) described here comes from a study of blood T cell repertoires in COVID-19. The overall study: Researchers got acute and convalescent COVID-19 samples from the United States, Italy and Spain. T cells, B-cell-depleted T cells, or PBMCs provided the cDNA or gDNA that served as material.

Here immunoSEQ multiplex PCR was the method, and the copy in TCRdb shows in-frame clones only, minus some. The data contain over 250,000 clones, over 65% of them singletons. J was trimmed by 4 bases and V by 0 bases; bases with no gene match: 2. CDR1 is PRHDT, CDR2 FYEKMQ, per germline (reference sequence). The CDR3 is made up of 15 amino acids. The J gene is TRBJ2-5, the V gene TRBV13, with TRBD1 identical over 10 bases. The TCR was taken from a woman at least 80 years old with acute or convalescent COVID-19. The specimen sequenced was peripheral blood. CDR3 amino acids: CASSLGRQGAETQYF. The CDR3 DNA reads as TGTGCCAGCAGCTTAGGAAGACAGGGGGCAGAGACCCAGTACTTC.